Listed below are T cell receptor beta chains from one sample, sequenced in a study of shared T cell receptors in the human thymus. Using immunoSEQ multiplex PCR, the repertoire was profiled, and TCRdb retains in-frame clones only, with some absent. Among roughly 710,000 clones, roughly 88% were seen once, and the ten largest hold 0.0095% to 0.013%. These data also formed part of another study, on human thymus T cells.

Sequences were obtained from thymocytes. The receptors originated from a girl under three years old with a congenital heart defect. The CDR3 runs from the conserved cysteine through the conserved F or W. The D gene is left open where the match is weak. The size entry is marked missing in some rows and otherwise reads once, few, many or a size class.

V gene: TRBV5-4
D gene: NA
clone size: NA
J gene: TRBJ1-6
CDR3 protein: CASSLGGNSPLHF
CDR3 DNA: TGTGCCAGCAGCTTGGGAGGTAATTCACCCCTCCACTTT

V gene: TRBV7-2
D gene: TRBD2
clone size: NA
J gene: TRBJ2-1
CDR3 protein: CASSFRALGGVGNEQFF
CDR3 DNA: TGTGCCAGCAGCTTTAGGGCTCTCGGGGGGGTGGGCAATGAGCAGTTCTTC

V gene: TRBV14
D gene: NA
clone size: few
J gene: TRBJ2-2
CDR3 protein: CASSQVGGPYTGELFF
CDR3 DNA: TGTGCCAGCAGCCAAGTAGGCGGGCCTTACACCGGGGAGCTGTTTTTT

V gene: TRBV7-6
D gene: NA
clone size: NA
J gene: TRBJ1-2
CDR3 protein: CASSFWGDGYTF
CDR3 DNA: TGTGCCAGCAGCTTTTGGGGAGATGGCTACACCTTC

V gene: TRBV6-5
D gene: TRBD2
clone size: NA
J gene: TRBJ2-5
CDR3 protein: CASSYVSGGWETQYF
CDR3 DNA: TGTGCCAGCAGTTACGTTAGCGGGGGGTGGGAGACCCAGTACTTC

V gene: TRBV7-8
D gene: NA
clone size: once
J gene: TRBJ2-7
CDR3 protein: CASSSGAGDEQYF
CDR3 DNA: TGTGCCAGCAGCTCAGGAGCAGGGGACGAGCAGTACTTC

V gene: TRBV7-8
D gene: NA
clone size: NA
J gene: TRBJ2-7
CDR3 protein: CASSFRGEQYF
CDR3 DNA: TGTGCCAGCAGCTTTAGGGGCGAGCAGTACTTC

V gene: TRBV29-1
D gene: TRBD2
clone size: NA
J gene: TRBJ2-1
CDR3 protein: CSVDGRATPNDREFF
CDR3 DNA: TGCAGCGTTGATGGGAGGGCCACCCCCAATGATCGGGAATTCTTC

V gene: TRBV7-9
D gene: TRBD1
clone size: once
J gene: TRBJ1-2
CDR3 protein: CASSLMDREMGIYGYTF
CDR3 DNA: TGTGCCAGCAGCTTGATGGACAGGGAGATGGGTATATATGGCTACACCTTC

V gene: TRBV7-4
D gene: TRBD1
clone size: once
J gene: TRBJ1-1
CDR3 protein: CASTLKVRGYTEAFF
CDR3 DNA: TGTGCCAGCACCTTAAAGGTCAGGGGGTACACTGAAGCTTTCTTT

V gene: TRBV6-1
D gene: NA
clone size: NA
J gene: TRBJ2-7
CDR3 protein: CASAVDTAYEQYF
CDR3 DNA: TGTGCCAGCGCCGTGGACACTGCCTACGAGCAGTACTTC

V gene: TRBV4-1
D gene: TRBD1
clone size: NA
J gene: TRBJ2-3
CDR3 protein: CASSPRDRVSDTQYF
CDR3 DNA: TGCGCCAGCAGCCCGAGGGACAGGGTCTCAGATACGCAGTATTTT

V gene: TRBV29-1
D gene: TRBD1
clone size: NA
J gene: TRBJ1-1
CDR3 protein: CSVEDNVGGTGGLGPRDTEAFF
CDR3 DNA: TGCAGCGTTGAAGATAATGTAGGAGGGACAGGGGGCCTTGGGCCTCGGGACACTGAAGCTTTCTTT

V gene: TRBV27
D gene: NA
clone size: NA
J gene: TRBJ1-2
CDR3 protein: CASSFGTTYGYTF
CDR3 DNA: TGTGCCAGCAGCTTCGGGACAACCTATGGCTACACCTTC

V gene: TRBV4-1
D gene: TRBD1
clone size: NA
J gene: TRBJ1-1
CDR3 protein: CASSRLNRDSSNTEAFF
CDR3 DNA: TGCGCCAGCAGCCGGTTGAACCGGGACAGCTCGAACACTGAAGCTTTCTTT

V gene: TRBV6-1
D gene: NA
clone size: NA
J gene: TRBJ1-3
CDR3 protein: CASSIVRRDTIYF
CDR3 DNA: TGTGCCAGCAGTATCGTGAGGAGGGACACCATATATTTT